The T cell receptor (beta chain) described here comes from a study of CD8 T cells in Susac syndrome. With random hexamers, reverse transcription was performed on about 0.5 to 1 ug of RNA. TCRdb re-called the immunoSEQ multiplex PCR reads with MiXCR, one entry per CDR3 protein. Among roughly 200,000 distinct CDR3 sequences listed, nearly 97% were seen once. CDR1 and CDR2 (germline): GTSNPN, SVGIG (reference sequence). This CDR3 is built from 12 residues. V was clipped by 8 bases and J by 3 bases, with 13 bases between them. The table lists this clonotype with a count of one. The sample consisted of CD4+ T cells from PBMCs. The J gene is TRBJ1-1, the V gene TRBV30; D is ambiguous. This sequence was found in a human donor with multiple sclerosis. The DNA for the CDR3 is TGTGCCGTAAGCGGGAGGCACACTGAAGCTTTCTTT. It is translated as CAVSGRHTEAFF.